What follows is one TCR beta chain and its context. What it binds is unknown. The data are from a study of response to subunit inactivated influenza vaccine. Study observations and caveats: Authors suggested each seasonal influenza vaccination recruits few new T cells.

TCRdb reanalysed the RT-PCR reads using MiXCR and keeps one entry per CDR3 protein. The sample records over 400,000 distinct CDR3 sequences, roughly 13% being singletons. The sequence came from a man aged 50 or older who received an inactivated influenza vaccine. This sample comprised PBMCs from blood, obtained roughly 46 days after vaccination.

This CDR3 is CASSLLDPGLYNSPLHF. CDR3 DNA: TGTGCCAGCAGTTTATTGGATCCAGGGCTATATAATTCACCCCTCCACTTT. V usage is TRBV27 and J usage is TRBJ1-6; tentative D call: TRBD1 (5 bases). CDR1 MNHEY and CDR2 SMNVEV come from the germline V gene (reference sequence). The CDR3 contains 17 residues. Between the trimmed V and J ends, which lost 1 base and 4 bases, there was a span of 14 bases.